The rows below give T cell receptor beta chains drawn from one sample of a study of T cell responses to AZD1222 COVID-19 vaccine. Method: immunoSEQ multiplex PCR; TCRdb's copy keeps in-frame clones and lacks some. The repertoire consists of about 120,000 clones, with less than 95% occurring once and the leading ten covering 4.4%. Sequencing was performed on peripheral blood, taken on day 0 of MenACWY control vaccination. All receptors come from an adult in good health. Both conserved end residues are part of each CDR3. D genes are given only for firm matches. Not all rows give a size; the values are once, few, many and, for expanded clones, a class.

TRBJ2-2 | TRBV12-3/TRBV12-4 | NA | NA | CASSLGGTGELFF | TGTGCCAGCAGTCTTGGGGGTACCGGGGAGCTGTTTTTT
TRBJ1-2 | TRBV6-5 | TRBD1 | NA | CASRGTGRLCTF | TGTGCCAGCAGGGGGACAGGACGGCTTTGCACCTTC
TRBJ2-5 | TRBV24-1 | NA | NA | CATSDSGLPGTQYF | TGTGCCACCAGTGATTCGGGCCTCCCGGGGACCCAGTACTTC
TRBJ1-2 | TRBV20-1 | TRBD1 | NA | CSASPQGGYGYTF | TGCAGTGCTAGTCCACAGGGGGGGTATGGCTACACCTTC
TRBJ1-5 | TRBV7-9 | NA | NA | CASSLWTSYSNQPQHF | TGTGCCAGCAGCTTATGGACTTCTTATAGCAATCAGCCCCAGCATTTT
TRBJ1-1 | TRBV5-4 | NA | NA | CASSLAREGTEAFF | TGTGCCAGCAGCTTGGCCAGGGAGGGCACTGAAGCTTTCTTT
TRBJ1-5 | TRBV28 | NA | NA | CASRGVDGLWGNQPQHF | TGTGCCAGCAGAGGTGTGGACGGTCTTTGGGGCAATCAGCCCCAGCATTTT
TRBJ1-4 | TRBV2 | TRBD1 | once | CASRNPPGQGSEKLFF | TGTGCCAGCAGGAATCCCCCGGGACAGGGGAGTGAAAAACTGTTTTTT
TRBJ1-1 | TRBV6-5 | TRBD1 | NA | CASSSGTGLNTEAFF | TGTGCCAGCAGTTCCGGGACAGGGTTGAACACTGAAGCTTTCTTT
TRBJ1-2 | TRBV18 | TRBD1 | NA | CASSPYRGPNYGYTF | TGTGCCAGCTCACCATACAGGGGCCCTAACTATGGCTACACCTTC
TRBJ2-5 | TRBV9 | NA | NA | CASSVGAPGTQYF | TGTGCCAGCAGCGTGGGGGCCCCAGGGACCCAGTACTTC
TRBJ2-3 | TRBV27 | TRBD1 | NA | CASRGQGTDTQYF | TGTGCCAGCAGAGGACAGGGCACAGATACGCAGTATTTT
TRBJ2-2 | TRBV4-1 | TRBD2 | NA | CASSQPGLAGVAGELFF | TGCGCCAGCAGCCAACCGGGACTAGCGGGAGTGGCCGGGGAGCTGTTTTTT
TRBJ2-1 | TRBV10-3 | TRBD2 | few | CAISGTSGKKYNEQFF | TGTGCCATCAGTGGGACTAGCGGGAAAAAATATAATGAGCAGTTCTTC
TRBJ1-1 | TRBV7-2 | NA | once | CASSFQAFTEAFF | TGTGCCAGCAGCTTTCAGGCTTTCACTGAAGCTTTCTTT
TRBJ2-7 | TRBV5-6 | NA | NA | CASSPQAVGPAYEQYF | TGTGCCAGCAGCCCGCAAGCGGTAGGCCCAGCCTACGAGCAGTACTTC
TRBJ2-7 | TRBV5-1 | NA | NA | CASSLVGSYEQYF | TGCGCCAGCAGCTTGGTAGGGAGTTACGAGCAGTACTTC
TRBJ2-1 | TRBV11-3 | TRBD2 | NA | CASSHGLAGGDEQFF | TGTGCCAGCAGCCATGGACTAGCGGGGGGGGATGAGCAGTTCTTC
TRBJ1-2 | TRBV19 | TRBD1 | NA | CASSIGTEGYTF | TGTGCCAGTAGTATCGGGACAGAAGGCTACACCTTC
TRBJ2-1 | TRBV19 | TRBD2 | NA | CASTPSPGLVIEQFF | TGTGCCAGTACCCCCTCTCCGGGACTAGTAATTGAGCAGTTCTTC
TRBJ1-1 | TRBV3-1/TRBV3-2 | NA | NA | CASSPPLNTEAFF | TGTGCCAGCAGCCCCCCACTGAACACTGAAGCTTTCTTT
TRBJ2-7 | TRBV7-9 | NA | NA | CASSLTPSPEQYF | TGTGCCAGCAGCTTAACCCCGTCCCCCGAGCAGTACTTC
TRBJ1-2 | TRBV19 | NA | NA | CASSMRQNYGYTF | TGTGCCAGTAGTATGAGGCAAAACTATGGCTACACCTTC
TRBJ2-2 | TRBV9 | NA | NA | CASSVGAASGGELFF | TGTGCCAGCAGCGTAGGGGCTGCCAGCGGCGGGGAGCTGTTTTTT
TRBJ2-3 | TRBV2 | NA | NA | CASSRAPGPDTQYF | TGTGCCAGCAGCCGAGCCCCAGGGCCAGATACGCAGTATTTT
TRBJ2-3 | TRBV6-2/TRBV6-3 | TRBD2 | NA | CASSFLAGGPTDTQYF | TGTGCCAGCAGTTTTTTAGCGGGGGGGCCTACAGATACGCAGTATTTT
TRBJ2-2 | TRBV2 | TRBD1 | NA | CASSGDRGFGGELFF | TGTGCCAGCAGTGGGGACAGGGGGTTCGGCGGGGAGCTGTTTTTT
TRBJ2-3 | TRBV3-1/TRBV3-2 | NA | NA | CASSPSVTDTQYF | TGTGCCAGCAGCCCCTCAGTCACAGATACGCAGTATTTT
TRBJ1-5 | TRBV5-1 | NA | NA | CASSLGWGLNQPQHF | TGCGCCAGCAGCTTGGGCTGGGGTCTGAATCAGCCCCAGCATTTT
TRBJ2-1 | TRBV6-2/TRBV6-3 | NA | few | CASSYDSGGPNEQFF | TGTGCCAGCAGTTACGATTCCGGGGGGCCCAATGAGCAGTTCTTC
TRBJ2-1 | TRBV15 | TRBD2 | few | CATSSQPGTSGRFYNEQFF | TGTGCCACCAGCAGTCAGCCGGGGACTAGCGGGAGATTTTACAATGAGCAGTTCTTC
TRBJ2-1 | TRBV4-3 | NA | NA | CASSQGRTDPRNEQFF | TGCGCCAGCAGCCAAGGTAGGACAGACCCCCGGAATGAGCAGTTCTTC
TRBJ2-3 | TRBV19 | TRBD1 | once | CASPGQGPPFTDTQYF | TGTGCCTCTCCGGGACAGGGCCCCCCTTTCACAGATACGCAGTATTTT
TRBJ1-5 | TRBV6-4 | TRBD1 | NA | CASRRDRKRANQPQHF | TGTGCCAGCAGGCGGGACAGAAAAAGGGCGAATCAGCCCCAGCATTTT
TRBJ2-7 | TRBV9 | TRBD2 | once | CASSPTSGPYEQYF | TGTGCCAGCAGCCCTACTAGCGGTCCCTACGAGCAGTACTTC
TRBJ1-1 | TRBV7-9 | NA | once | CASSFSLSTEAFF | TGTGCCAGCAGCTTTAGCCTGAGCACTGAAGCTTTCTTT
TRBJ1-5 | TRBV28 | TRBD1 | NA | CASSLSQGVNQPQHF | TGTGCCAGCAGTTTAAGCCAGGGGGTTAATCAGCCCCAGCATTTT
TRBJ1-2 | TRBV28 | TRBD1 | NA | CASSFDRGPDYGYTF | TGTGCCAGCAGTTTTGACAGGGGGCCTGACTATGGCTACACCTTC
TRBJ1-5 | TRBV6-2/TRBV6-3 | NA | NA | CASSYSMVSNQPQHF | TGTGCCAGCAGTTACTCGATGGTTAGCAATCAGCCCCAGCATTTT
TRBJ1-5 | TRBV21-1 | NA | NA | CASSKGPGDNQPQHF | TGTGCCAGCAGCAAAGGACCGGGGGATAATCAGCCCCAGCATTTT
TRBJ2-1 | TRBV9 | NA | NA | CASSPLDNEQFF | TGTGCCAGCAGCCCCCTAGACAATGAGCAGTTCTTC
TRBJ2-7 | TRBV4-1 | TRBD2 | NA | CASSQGISGLSYEQYF | TGCGCCAGCAGCCAAGGAATTAGCGGGCTCTCCTACGAGCAGTACTTC
TRBJ1-5 | TRBV19 | TRBD1 | NA | CASSTRTGGLVQPQHF | TGTGCCAGTAGTACTAGGACAGGGGGCTTGGTTCAGCCCCAGCATTTT
TRBJ1-5 | TRBV11-3 | NA | NA | CASSSSADSPFYSNQPQHF | TGTGCCAGCAGCTCCTCGGCGGACAGCCCGTTTTATAGCAATCAGCCCCAGCATTTT
TRBJ1-1 | TRBV7-2 | NA | NA | CASSPVGSLKRGDPEAFF | TGTGCCAGCAGCCCCGTGGGCAGCCTAAAAAGGGGTGATCCTGAAGCTTTCTTT
TRBJ2-1 | TRBV18 | TRBD2 | NA | CASRRGGSYNEQFF | TGTGCCAGCAGAAGGGGAGGGTCCTACAATGAGCAGTTCTTC
TRBJ2-2 | TRBV4-1 | TRBD2 | NA | CASSQPTSVIRTGELFF | TGCGCCAGCAGCCAACCAACTAGCGTTATTAGGACCGGGGAGCTGTTTTTT
TRBJ1-4 | TRBV5-1 | TRBD1 | once | CASSARTGGNEKLFF | TGCGCCAGCAGCGCTCGAACAGGGGGTAATGAAAAACTGTTTTTT
TRBJ1-1 | TRBV5-6 | NA | NA | CASSLGGAGEISTEAFF | TGTGCCAGCAGCTTGGGTGGGGCGGGGGAGATAAGCACTGAAGCTTTCTTT
TRBJ1-3 | TRBV28 | NA | NA | CASSANRFSGNTIYF | TGTGCCAGCAGTGCCAACAGGTTCTCTGGAAACACCATATATTTT
TRBJ2-1 | TRBV7-7 | TRBD1 | NA | CASSPGQGKDNEQFF | TGTGCCAGCAGCCCAGGACAGGGGAAGGATAATGAGCAGTTCTTC
TRBJ2-1 | TRBV5-1 | NA | NA | CASSLEGRSSYNEQFF | TGCGCCAGCAGCTTGGAGGGCAGGAGCTCCTACAATGAGCAGTTCTTC
TRBJ2-1 | TRBV7-7 | NA | NA | CASSLTGSDYNEQFF | TGTGCCAGCAGCTTAACCGGGAGTGACTACAATGAGCAGTTCTTC
TRBJ2-2 | TRBV7-9 | NA | NA | CASSLEPTGIAGELFF | TGTGCCAGCAGCTTAGAACCAACAGGGATAGCCGGGGAGCTGTTTTTT
TRBJ1-3 | TRBV15 | NA | once | CATSRDGKTGNTIYF | TGTGCCACCAGCAGAGATGGGAAGACTGGAAACACCATATATTTT
TRBJ2-5 | TRBV11-2 | NA | NA | CASSKEGAAQETQYF | TGTGCCAGCAGCAAGGAGGGGGCAGCCCAAGAGACCCAGTACTTC
TRBJ2-6 | TRBV20-1 | TRBD1 | NA | CSASGTGATGANVLTF | TGCAGTGCTAGTGGGACAGGTGCGACTGGGGCCAACGTCCTGACTTTC